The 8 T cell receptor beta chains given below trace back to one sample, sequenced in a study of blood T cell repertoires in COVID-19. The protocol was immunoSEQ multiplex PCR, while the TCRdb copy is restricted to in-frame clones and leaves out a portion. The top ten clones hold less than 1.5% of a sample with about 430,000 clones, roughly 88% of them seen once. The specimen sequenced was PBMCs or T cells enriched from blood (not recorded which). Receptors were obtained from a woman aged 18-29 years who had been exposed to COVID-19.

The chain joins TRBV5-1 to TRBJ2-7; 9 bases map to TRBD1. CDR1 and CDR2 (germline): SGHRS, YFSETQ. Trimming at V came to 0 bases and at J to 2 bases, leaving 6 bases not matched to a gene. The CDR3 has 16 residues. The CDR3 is CASSLGTGAITYEQYF. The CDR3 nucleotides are TGCGCCAGCAGCTTGGGGACAGGGGCCATCACCTACGAGCAGTACTTC.

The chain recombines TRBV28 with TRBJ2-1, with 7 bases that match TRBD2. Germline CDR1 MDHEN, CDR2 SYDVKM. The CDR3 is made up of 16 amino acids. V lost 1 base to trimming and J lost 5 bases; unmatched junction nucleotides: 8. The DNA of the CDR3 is TGTGCCAGCAGTTTATCCCAGGGCGGGAGCAACAATGAGCAGTTCTTC. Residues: CASSLSQGGSNNEQFF.

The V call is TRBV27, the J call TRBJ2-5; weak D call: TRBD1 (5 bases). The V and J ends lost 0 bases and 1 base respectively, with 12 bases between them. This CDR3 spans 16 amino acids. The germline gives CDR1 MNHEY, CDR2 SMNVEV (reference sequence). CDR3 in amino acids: CASSLSAGPIQETQYF. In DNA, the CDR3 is TGTGCCAGCAGTTTATCGGCAGGGCCAATCCAAGAGACCCAGTACTTC.

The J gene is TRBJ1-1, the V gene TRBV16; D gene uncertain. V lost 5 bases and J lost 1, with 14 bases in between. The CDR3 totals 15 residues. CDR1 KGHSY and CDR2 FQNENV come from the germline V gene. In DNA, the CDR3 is TGTGCCAGCAGCGCAATCCCGGCGGAGAACACTGAAGCTTTCTTT. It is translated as CASSAIPAENTEAFF.

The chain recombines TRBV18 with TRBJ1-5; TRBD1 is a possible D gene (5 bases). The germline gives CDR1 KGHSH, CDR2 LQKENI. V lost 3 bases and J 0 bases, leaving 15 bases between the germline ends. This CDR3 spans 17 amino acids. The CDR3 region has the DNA TGTGCCAGCTCACCCTCTGGGGCAGGTTATAGCAATCAGCCCCAGCATTTT. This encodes CASSPSGAGYSNQPQHF.

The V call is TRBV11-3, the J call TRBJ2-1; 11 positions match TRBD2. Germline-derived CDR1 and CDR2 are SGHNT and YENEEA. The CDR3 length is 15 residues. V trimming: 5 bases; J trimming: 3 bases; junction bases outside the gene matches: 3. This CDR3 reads CASSPSGGFYNEQFF. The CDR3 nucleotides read TGTGCCAGCAGCCCTAGCGGGGGGTTCTACAATGAGCAGTTCTTC.

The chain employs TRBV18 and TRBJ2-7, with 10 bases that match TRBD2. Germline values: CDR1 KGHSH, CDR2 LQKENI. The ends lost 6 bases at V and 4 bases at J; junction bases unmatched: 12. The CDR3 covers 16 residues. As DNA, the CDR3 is TGTGCCAGCTCCCATACTAGCGGGATCGGCATTTACGAGCAGTACTTC. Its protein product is CASSHTSGIGIYEQYF.

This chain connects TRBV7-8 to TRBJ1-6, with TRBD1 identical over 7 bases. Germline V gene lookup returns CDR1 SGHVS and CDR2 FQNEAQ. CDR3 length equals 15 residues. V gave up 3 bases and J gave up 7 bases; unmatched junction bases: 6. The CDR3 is CASSFMTGTNSPLHF. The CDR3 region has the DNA TGTGCCAGCAGCTTTATGACAGGGACCAATTCACCCCTCCACTTT.